The entry below describes one TCR beta chain. The data were taken from a study of OX40 agonist ivuxolimab in advanced cancers. Study-wide background: The study gave patients intravenous ivuxolimab at 0.01 to 10 mg/kg every 2 weeks. Every patient in dose escalation had hepatocellular carcinoma, melanoma, renal cell or head and neck cancer. Earlier anti-PD-1, anti-PD-L1 or anti-CTLA-4 therapy was permitted; about 44% had received some.

CDR1 and CDR2 (germline): MNHEY, SVGAGI. Trimming cost V 4 bases and J 13 bases, with 16 bases left between them. The length of the CDR3 is 12 residues. The protocol was immunoSEQ multiplex PCR, while the TCRdb copy is restricted to in-frame clones and leaves out a portion. This table has nearly 80,000 clones, 90% appearing once. This chain joins TRBV6-5 and TRBJ1-2; no definite D call. The sequence derives from an adult with an advanced solid tumor such as melanoma, head and neck, liver or kidney cancer. Sample: CD4+ or CD8+ T cells sorted from blood, taken in a trial of the OX40 agonist ivuxolimab. This CDR3 is CASSSSMGLGTF. For the CDR3, the DNA is TGTGCCAGCAGTTCATCTATGGGGTTGGGCACCTTC.